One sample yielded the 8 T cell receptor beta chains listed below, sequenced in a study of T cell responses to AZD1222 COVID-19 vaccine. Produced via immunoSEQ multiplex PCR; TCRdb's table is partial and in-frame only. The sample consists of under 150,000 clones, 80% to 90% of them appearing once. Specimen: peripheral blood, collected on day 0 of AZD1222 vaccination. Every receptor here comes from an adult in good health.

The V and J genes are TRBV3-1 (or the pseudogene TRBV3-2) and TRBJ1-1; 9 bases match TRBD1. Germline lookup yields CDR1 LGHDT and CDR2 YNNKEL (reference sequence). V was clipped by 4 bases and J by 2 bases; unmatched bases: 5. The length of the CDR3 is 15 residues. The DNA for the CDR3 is TGTGCCAGCAGCCCCCGGGGACAGGGTAACACTGAAGCTTTCTTT. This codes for CASSPRGQGNTEAFF.

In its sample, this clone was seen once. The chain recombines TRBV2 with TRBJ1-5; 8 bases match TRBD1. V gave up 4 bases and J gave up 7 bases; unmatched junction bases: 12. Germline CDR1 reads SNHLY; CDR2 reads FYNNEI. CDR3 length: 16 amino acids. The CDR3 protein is CASSGRGQRGGQPQHF. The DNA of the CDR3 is TGTGCCAGCAGTGGCAGGGGGCAAAGGGGAGGACAGCCCCAGCATTTT.

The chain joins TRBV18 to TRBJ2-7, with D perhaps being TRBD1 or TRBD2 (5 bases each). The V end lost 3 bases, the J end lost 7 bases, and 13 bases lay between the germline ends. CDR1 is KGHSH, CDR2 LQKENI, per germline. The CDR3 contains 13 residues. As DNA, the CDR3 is TGTGCCAGCTCACCTGGACGGGACCGGGAGCAGTACTTC. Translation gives CASSPGRDREQYF.

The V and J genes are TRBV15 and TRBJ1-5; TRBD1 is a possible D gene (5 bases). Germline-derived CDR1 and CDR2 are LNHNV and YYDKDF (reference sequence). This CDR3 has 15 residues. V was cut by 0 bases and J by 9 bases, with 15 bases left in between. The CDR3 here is CATSREAGQGGPQHF. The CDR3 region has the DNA TGTGCCACCAGCAGAGAGGCGGGTCAGGGCGGGCCCCAGCATTTT.

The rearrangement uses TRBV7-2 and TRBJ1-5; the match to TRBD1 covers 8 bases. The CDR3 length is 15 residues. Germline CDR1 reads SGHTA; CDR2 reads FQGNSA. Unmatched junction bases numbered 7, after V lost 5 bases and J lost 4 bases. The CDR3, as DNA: TGTGCCAGCAGCCCTAACCGACAGGGGAATCAGCCCCAGCATTTT. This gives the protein CASSPNRQGNQPQHF. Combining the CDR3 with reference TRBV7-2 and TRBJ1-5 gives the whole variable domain GAGVSQSPSNKVTEKGKDVELRCDPISGHTALYWYRQSLGQGLEFLIYFQGNSAPDKSGLPSDRFSAERTGGSVSTLTIQRTQQEDSAVYLCASSPNRQGNQPQHFGDGTRLSIL.

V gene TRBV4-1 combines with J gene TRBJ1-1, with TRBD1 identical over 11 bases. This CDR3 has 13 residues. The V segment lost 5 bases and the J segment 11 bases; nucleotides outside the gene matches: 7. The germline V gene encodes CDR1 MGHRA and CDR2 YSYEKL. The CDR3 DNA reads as TGCGCCAGCAGCAGCCGGGACAGGGGGAGGGCTTTCTTT. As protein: CASSSRDRGRAFF.

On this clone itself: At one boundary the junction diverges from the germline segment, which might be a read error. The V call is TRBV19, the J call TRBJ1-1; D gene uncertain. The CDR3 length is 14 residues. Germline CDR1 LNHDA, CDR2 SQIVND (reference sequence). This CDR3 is CASSIAWEFTEAFF. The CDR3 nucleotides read TGTGCCAGTAGCATAGCGTGGGAGTTCACTGAAGCTTTCTTT.

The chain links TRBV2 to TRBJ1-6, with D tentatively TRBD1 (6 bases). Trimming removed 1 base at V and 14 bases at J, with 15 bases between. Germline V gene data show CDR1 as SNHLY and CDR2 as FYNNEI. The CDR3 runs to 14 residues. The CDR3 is CASSEEGRGFSLHF. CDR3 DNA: TGTGCCAGCAGTGAAGAAGGGAGGGGGTTCTCCCTCCACTTT.